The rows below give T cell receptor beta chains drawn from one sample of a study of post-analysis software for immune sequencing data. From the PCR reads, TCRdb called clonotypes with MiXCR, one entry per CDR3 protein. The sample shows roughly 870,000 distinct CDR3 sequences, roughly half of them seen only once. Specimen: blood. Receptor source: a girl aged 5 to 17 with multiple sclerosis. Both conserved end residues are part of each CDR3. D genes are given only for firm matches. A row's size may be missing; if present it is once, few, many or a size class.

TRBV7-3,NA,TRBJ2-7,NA,TGTGCCAGCAGCGTATCTAACAGGGACTACGAGCAGTACTTC,CASSVSNRDYEQYF
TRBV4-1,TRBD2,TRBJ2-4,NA,TGCGCCAGCAGCCGGGAAACTAGCGGGGACATTCAGTACTTC,CASSRETSGDIQYF
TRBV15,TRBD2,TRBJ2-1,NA,TGTGCCACCAGCAGATTCTTGGGACTAGCGGGAGAGGCGGCGTCCTACAATGAGCAGTTCTTC,CATSRFLGLAGEAASYNEQFF
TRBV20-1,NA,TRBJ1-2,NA,TGCAGTGCCCGACGGGAGAACTATGGCTACACCTTC,CSARRENYGYTF
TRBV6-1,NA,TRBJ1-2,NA,TGTGCCAGCAGTGAAACGCCAGCCTCCAACTATGGCTACACCTTC,CASSETPASNYGYTF
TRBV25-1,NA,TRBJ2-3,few,TGTGCCAGCAGTAGCGGCGCAGATACGCAGTATTTT,CASSSGADTQYF
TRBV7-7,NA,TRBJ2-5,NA,TGTGCTAGCAGCGGACCGACAGGAGAGACCCAGTACTTC,CASSGPTGETQYF
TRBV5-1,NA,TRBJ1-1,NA,TGCGCCAGCAGTCGGGGAGGGCTTGGTCGAGTTGAAGCTTTCTTT,CASSRGGLGRVEAFF
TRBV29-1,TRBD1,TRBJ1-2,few,TGCAGCGTTGAGGACCGACAGGGCGGTGGCTACACCTTC,CSVEDRQGGGYTF
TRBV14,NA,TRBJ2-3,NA,TGTGCCAGCAGCCCTAAGACCCCAGATACGCAGTATTTT,CASSPKTPDTQYF
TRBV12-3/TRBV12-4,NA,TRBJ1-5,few,TGTGCCAGCAGTTTAGGGGGCCAGCTGAATCAGCCCCAGCATTTT,CASSLGGQLNQPQHF
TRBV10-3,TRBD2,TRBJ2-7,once,TGTGCCATCAGGACTAGCGGGAGGGCTGTCTCCTACGAGCAGTACTTC,CAIRTSGRAVSYEQYF
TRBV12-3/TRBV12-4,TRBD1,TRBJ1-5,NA,TGTGCCAGCAGGCTGGCAGGGGGACAGCCCCAGCATTTT,CASRLAGGQPQHF
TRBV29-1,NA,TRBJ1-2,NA,TGCAGCGTAGACCGGGACGATGAGAACTATGGCTACACCTTC,CSVDRDDENYGYTF
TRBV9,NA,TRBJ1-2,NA,TGTGCCAGCAGCCGGGACGTTAACTATGGCTACACCTTC,CASSRDVNYGYTF
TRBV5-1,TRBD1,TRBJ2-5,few,TGCGCCAGCAGCTTGGAGCGTATACGGGGACAGGGGCTCCGAGAGACCCAGTACTTC,CASSLERIRGQGLRETQYF
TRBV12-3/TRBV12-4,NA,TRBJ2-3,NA,TGTGCCAGCTACCGGGAAGGGGCTAGCACAGATACGCAGTATTTT,CASYREGASTDTQYF
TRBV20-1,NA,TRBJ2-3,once,TGCAGTGCTAGAGATGTGAGCAGCCTCCTAAGGGCAGATACGCAGTATTTT,CSARDVSSLLRADTQYF
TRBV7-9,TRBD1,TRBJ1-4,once,TGTGCCAGCAGCGCGTCGACAGGGCGTGAAAAACTGTTTTTT,CASSASTGREKLFF
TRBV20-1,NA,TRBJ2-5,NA,TGCAGTGCTAGGTGGGGCAGCGAAGAGACCCAGTACTTC,CSARWGSEETQYF
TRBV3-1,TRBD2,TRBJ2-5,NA,TGTGCCAGCGGGACTAGCGGGAAAGAGACCCAGTACTTC,CASGTSGKETQYF
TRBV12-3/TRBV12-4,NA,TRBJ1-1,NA,TGTGCCAGCAGCCATACGGACAGAGGGACTGAAGCTTTCTTT,CASSHTDRGTEAFF
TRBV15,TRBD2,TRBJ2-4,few,TGTGCCACCAGCAGAGTAGGGACTAGCTGGGGGGGCCCGAACATTCAGTACTTC,CATSRVGTSWGGPNIQYF
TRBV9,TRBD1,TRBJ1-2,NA,TGTGCCAGCAGCGTAGCTGGACAGGGGGGGGGCTACACCTTC,CASSVAGQGGGYTF
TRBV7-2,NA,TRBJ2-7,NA,TGTGCCAGCAGCTTTGGGATCGAGCAGTACTTC,CASSFGIEQYF
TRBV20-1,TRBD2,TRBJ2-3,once,TGCAGTGCTCCAAAGCCGGGGGGAAGGTATACGCAGTATTTT,CSAPKPGGRYTQYF
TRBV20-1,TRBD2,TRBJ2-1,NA,TGCAGTGCCTGGACTAGCGGGAGAGCAGATGAGCAGTTCTTC,CSAWTSGRADEQFF
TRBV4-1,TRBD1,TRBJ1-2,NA,TGCGCCAGCAGCCACCGGACAGGGGGCGACTATGGCTACACCTTC,CASSHRTGGDYGYTF
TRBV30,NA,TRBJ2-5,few,TGTGCCTGGAGTGGGGGCCGGGGGACCCAGTACTTC,CAWSGGRGTQYF
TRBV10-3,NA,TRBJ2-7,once,TGTGCCAACAGTGGGGAACGAAGCTCCTACGAGCAGTACTTC,CANSGERSSYEQYF
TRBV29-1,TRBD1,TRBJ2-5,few,TGCAGCGTTTCGACAGGGGGAGAGACCCAGTACTTC,CSVSTGGETQYF
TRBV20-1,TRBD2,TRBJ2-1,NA,TGCAGTGCTATAGCGGGAGGGGGCTGGGATGAGCAGTTCTTC,CSAIAGGGWDEQFF
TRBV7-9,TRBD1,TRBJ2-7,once,TGTGCCAGCAGCCGGGGCTTAGGGGACAGGGGCTCGTACGAGCAGTACTTC,CASSRGLGDRGSYEQYF
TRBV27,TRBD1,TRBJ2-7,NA,TGTGCCAGCAGCCGCGCCCCGGGACAGTTATACGAGCAGTACTTC,CASSRAPGQLYEQYF
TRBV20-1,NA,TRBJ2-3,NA,TGCAGTGCTAGTCCTAGCGTACGCACAGATACGCAGTATTTT,CSASPSVRTDTQYF
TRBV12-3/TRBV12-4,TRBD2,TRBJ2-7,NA,TGTGCCAGCAGTTTAGGGGGGGGTTTCTCCTACGAGCAGTACTTC,CASSLGGGFSYEQYF
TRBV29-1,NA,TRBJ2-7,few,TGCAGCGTTGCGTTGCTCTCTGCCCGCTACGAGCAGTACTTC,CSVALLSARYEQYF
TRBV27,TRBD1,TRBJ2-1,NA,TGTGCCAGCAGTTTAGGGAGACAGGGGTACAATGAGCAGTTCTTC,CASSLGRQGYNEQFF
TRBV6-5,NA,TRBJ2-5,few,TGTGCCAGCATCTCGAGTGGAGAGACCCAGTACTTC,CASISSGETQYF
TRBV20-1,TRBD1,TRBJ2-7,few,TGCAGTGCTAGAGAACCCGTAGGGGGCAAAAACGAGCAGTACTTC,CSAREPVGGKNEQYF
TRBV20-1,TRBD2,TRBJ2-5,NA,TGCAGTGCTCCTAGCGGGAGGCCAGGAGAGACCCAGTACTTC,CSAPSGRPGETQYF
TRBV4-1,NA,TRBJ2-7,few,TGCGCCAGCAGCCAAGGGGCAGCGGGCAACTACGAGCAGTACTTC,CASSQGAAGNYEQYF
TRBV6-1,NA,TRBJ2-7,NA,TGTGCCAGCAGTGAAGAAACGTGGGGAACAGCCAGCCCCTACGAGCAGTACTTC,CASSEETWGTASPYEQYF
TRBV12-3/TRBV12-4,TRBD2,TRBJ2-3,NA,TGTGCCAGCAGTTTTGGCGGAACTAGCGCAGATACGCAGTATTTT,CASSFGGTSADTQYF
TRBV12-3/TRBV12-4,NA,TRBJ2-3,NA,TGTGCCAGCAGTTTCCAACAGCCCACAGATACGCAGTATTTT,CASSFQQPTDTQYF
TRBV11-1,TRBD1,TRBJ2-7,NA,TGTGCCAGCAGCTTAGAAAGGACAGGGACCTACGAGCAGTACTTC,CASSLERTGTYEQYF
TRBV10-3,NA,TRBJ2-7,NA,TGTGCCATCAGTGACAGGGTCTACGAGCAGTACTTC,CAISDRVYEQYF
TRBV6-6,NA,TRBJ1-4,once,TGTGCCAGCACCGGGTACGAAAAACTGTTTTTT,CASTGYEKLFF
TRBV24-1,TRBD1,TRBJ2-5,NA,TGTGCCACCAGTGAATCTACAGGGGAGCGAGCGACCCAGTACTTC,CATSESTGERATQYF
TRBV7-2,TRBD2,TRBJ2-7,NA,TGTGCCAGCAGCCCCGGGCTAGCGGGGGATGAGCAGTACTTC,CASSPGLAGDEQYF
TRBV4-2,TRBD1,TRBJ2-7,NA,TGTGCCAGCAGCCAAGAGCGGGACAGGAACAATGAGCAGTACTTC,CASSQERDRNNEQYF
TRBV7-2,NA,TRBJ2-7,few,TGTGCCAGCAGCTTAGAGGCCAGCACCTACGAGCAGTACTTC,CASSLEASTYEQYF
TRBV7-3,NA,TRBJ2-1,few,TGTGCCAGCAGCCCCAGGGGTAGCTCCTACAATGAGCAGTTCTTC,CASSPRGSSYNEQFF
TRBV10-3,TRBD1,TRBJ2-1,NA,TGTGCCATCAGCCGGACAGGGACCTACAATGAGCAGTTCTTC,CAISRTGTYNEQFF
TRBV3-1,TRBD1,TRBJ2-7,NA,TGTGCCAGCAGCCAAGTTTTCCCTGGGACAGGGAAGGGGCAAAGCTTGGGCGAGCAGTACTTC,CASSQVFPGTGKGQSLGEQYF